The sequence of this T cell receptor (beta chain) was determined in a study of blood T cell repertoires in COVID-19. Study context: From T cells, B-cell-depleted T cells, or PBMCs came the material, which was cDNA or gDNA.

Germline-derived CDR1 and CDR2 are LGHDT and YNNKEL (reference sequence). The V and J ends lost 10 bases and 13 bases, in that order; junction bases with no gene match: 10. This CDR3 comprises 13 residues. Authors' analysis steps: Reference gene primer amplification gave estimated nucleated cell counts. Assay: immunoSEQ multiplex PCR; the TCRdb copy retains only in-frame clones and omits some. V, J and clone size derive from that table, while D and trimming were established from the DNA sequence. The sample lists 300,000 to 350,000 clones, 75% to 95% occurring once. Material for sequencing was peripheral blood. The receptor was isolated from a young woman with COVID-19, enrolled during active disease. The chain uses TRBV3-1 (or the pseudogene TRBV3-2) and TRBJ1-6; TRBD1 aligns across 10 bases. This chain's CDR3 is CATATGGRSPLHF. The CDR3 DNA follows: TGTGCCACCGCGACAGGGGGCCGTTCCCCCCTCCACTTT.